The 5 T cell receptor beta chains below come from one sample, sequenced in a study of Ad26.COV2.S vaccination and SARS-CoV-2 variants. The data were produced by immunoSEQ multiplex PCR, yet TCRdb's version contains in-frame clones alone and is incomplete. Altogether approximately 500,000 clones are present, approximately 90% being singletons, with the ten largest covering over 10%. Treatment denoted: some 19 received Ad26.COV2.S at low or high dose, single or two shots; five or six received placebo; per-sample allocation not given. Day 63 following the first vaccine or placebo injection was when the samples were taken. The sample in question was peripheral blood, obtained in a trial of Ad26.COV2.S vaccine versus placebo. These TCRs come from a person aged 18-65 years who received the Ad26.COV2.S COVID-19 vaccine or a placebo.

The CDR3, as DNA: TGTGCCTGGACTTGGGGGGGTAGGTCTAGCGGGGAGCTGTTTTTT. Protein sequence: CAWTWGGRSSGELFF. This chain connects TRBV30 to TRBJ2-2, with 7 bases fitting TRBD2. Losses at the gene ends were 4 bases for V and 7 bases for J; bases not matched to a gene: 12. Looked up from germline, CDR1 is GTSNPN and CDR2 is SVGIG (reference sequence). CDR3 length equals 15 residues.

This clone was observed once. The chain recombines TRBV6-1 with TRBJ1-5, with D unclear. V was trimmed by 1 base and J by 1 base, leaving 11 bases between them. Germline V CDR1 and CDR2: MNHNS, SASEGT. CDR3 length equals 16 residues. CDR3 coding DNA: TGTGCCAGCAGTGAAGTCGAAGGTCTAAGCAATCAGCCCCAGCATTTT. Translated, it gives CASSEVEGLSNQPQHF.

The chain couples TRBV27 to TRBJ2-1; a possible D gene is TRBD1 (6 bases). V lost 6 bases, J lost 6 bases, and 18 bases lay in between. This CDR3 region has 15 residues. From germline, CDR1 is MNHEY and CDR2 SMNVEV (reference sequence). CDR3 nucleotide sequence: TGTGCCAGCAGCCTAACAGGGTTTACGGGCAATGAGCAGTTCTTC. Protein product: CASSLTGFTGNEQFF.

V and J are TRBV7-2 and TRBJ2-1; 9 bases match TRBD2. CDR1 is SGHTA, CDR2 FQGNSA, per germline. V shed 1 base, J shed 7 bases, and the junction held 11 bases outside the gene matches. The CDR3 runs to 17 residues. CDR3 in DNA: TGTGCCAGCAGCTTAGTTAGCGGGGCGGGAGGGCATAATGAGCAGTTCTTC. This gives the protein CASSLVSGAGGHNEQFF.

This CDR3 is CASSLEWGGSYEQYF. In DNA, the CDR3 is TGTGCCAGCAGCTTAGAGTGGGGGGGATCCTACGAGCAGTACTTC. J is TRBJ2-7 and V is TRBV7-2, with 7 bases fitting TRBD2. Trimming removed 1 base from V and 1 base from J; junction bases left unmatched: 4. CDR1 and CDR2 (germline): SGHTA, FQGNSA. The CDR3 totals 15 residues.